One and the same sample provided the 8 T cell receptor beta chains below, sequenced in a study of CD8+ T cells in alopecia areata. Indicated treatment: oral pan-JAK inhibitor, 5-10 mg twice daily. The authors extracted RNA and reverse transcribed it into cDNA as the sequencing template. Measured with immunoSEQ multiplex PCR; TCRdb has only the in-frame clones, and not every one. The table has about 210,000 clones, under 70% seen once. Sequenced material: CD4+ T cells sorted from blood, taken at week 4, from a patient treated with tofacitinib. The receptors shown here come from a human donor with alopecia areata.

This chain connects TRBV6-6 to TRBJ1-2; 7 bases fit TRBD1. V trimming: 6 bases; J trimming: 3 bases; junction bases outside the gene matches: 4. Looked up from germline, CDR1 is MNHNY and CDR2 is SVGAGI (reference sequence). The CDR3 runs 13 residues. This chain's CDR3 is CASSGTEDYGYTF. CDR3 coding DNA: TGTGCCAGCAGCGGGACAGAGGACTATGGCTACACCTTC.

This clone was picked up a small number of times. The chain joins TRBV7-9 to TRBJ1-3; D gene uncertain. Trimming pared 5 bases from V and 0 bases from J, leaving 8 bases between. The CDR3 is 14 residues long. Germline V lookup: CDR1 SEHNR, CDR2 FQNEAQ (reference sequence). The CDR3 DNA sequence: TGTGCCAGCAGCCCCCGGGTCTCTGGAAACACCATATATTTT. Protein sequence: CASSPRVSGNTIYF.

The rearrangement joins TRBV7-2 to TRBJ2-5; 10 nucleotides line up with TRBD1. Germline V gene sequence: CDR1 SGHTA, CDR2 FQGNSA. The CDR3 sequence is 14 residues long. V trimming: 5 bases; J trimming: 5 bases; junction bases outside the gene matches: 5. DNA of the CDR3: TGTGCCAGCAGCCGGGACAGGGGCGGGGAGACCCAGTACTTC. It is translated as CASSRDRGGETQYF.

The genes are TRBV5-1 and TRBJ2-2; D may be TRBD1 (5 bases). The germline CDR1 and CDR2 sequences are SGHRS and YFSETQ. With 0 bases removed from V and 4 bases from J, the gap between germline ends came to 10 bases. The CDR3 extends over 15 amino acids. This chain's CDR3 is CASSLVVGATGELFF. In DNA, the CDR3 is TGCGCCAGCAGCTTGGTGGTAGGGGCCACCGGGGAGCTGTTTTTT.

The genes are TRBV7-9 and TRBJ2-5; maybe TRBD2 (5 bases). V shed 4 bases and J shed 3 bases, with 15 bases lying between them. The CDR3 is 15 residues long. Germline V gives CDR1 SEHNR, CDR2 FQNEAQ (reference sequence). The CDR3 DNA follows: TGTGCCAGCAGCTCGAGCGGAAGTGGGAAAGAGACCCAGTACTTC. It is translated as CASSSSGSGKETQYF.

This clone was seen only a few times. For the CDR3, the DNA is TGTGCCAGCAGTGAAGGGGACAGGGCTGGCTACACCTTC. This sequence encodes CASSEGDRAGYTF. The chain has TRBV25-1 and TRBJ1-2, with TRBD1 matching over 9 bases. The junction had 2 bases not matched to a gene; V was cut back by 2 bases and J by 7 bases. This CDR3 is 13 amino acids long. Germline assignment: CDR1 MGHDK and CDR2 SYGVNS.

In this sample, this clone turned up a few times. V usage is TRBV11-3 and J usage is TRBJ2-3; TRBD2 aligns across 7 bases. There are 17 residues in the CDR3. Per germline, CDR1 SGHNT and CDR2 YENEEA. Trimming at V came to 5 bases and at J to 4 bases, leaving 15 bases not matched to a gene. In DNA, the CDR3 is TGTGCCAGCAGCCGTCGGGGGGTCGGCGGGGGTGCAGATACGCAGTATTTT. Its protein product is CASSRRGVGGGADTQYF.

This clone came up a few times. In DNA, the CDR3 is TGCAGCGTTGGACCCGCATCGGGCTTTATGGGGACCCAGTACTTC. Amino acids: CSVGPASGFMGTQYF. This chain connects TRBV29-1 to TRBJ2-5; unclear D gene. The germline CDR1 and CDR2 sequences are SQVTM and ANQGSEA. Trimming cost V 4 bases and J 7 bases, with 22 bases left between them. This CDR3 has 15 amino acids.